The 10 T cell receptor beta chains presented below share a single source sample, sequenced in a study of blood T cell repertoires in COVID-19. This table comes from immunoSEQ multiplex PCR, and its TCRdb copy is limited to in-frame clones, with some not included. The table includes around 180,000 clones, roughly nine tenths detected once. The sample consisted of peripheral blood. Source of these receptors: a man between 65 and 79 years old with active or convalescent COVID-19.

The V call is TRBV2, the J call TRBJ1-1; 8 nucleotides line up with TRBD1. Germline V gene data show CDR1 as SNHLY and CDR2 as FYNNEI. CDR3 length equals 14 residues. The J segment lost 3 bases and the V segment lost 4 bases, leaving 4 bases of the junction unmatched. The CDR3 loop reads CASSVDRVDTEAFF. The CDR3 DNA reads TGTGCCAGCAGTGTGGACAGGGTCGACACTGAAGCTTTCTTT.

The J gene is TRBJ2-1, the V gene TRBV3-1 (or the pseudogene TRBV3-2), with 8 bases matching TRBD2. The CDR3 is 11 amino acids. Unmatched junction bases numbered 6, after V lost 5 bases and J lost 15 bases. Germline-derived CDR1 and CDR2 are LGHDT and YNNKEL (reference sequence). The CDR3 sequence is CASSYRLARFF. The CDR3 DNA is TGTGCCAGCAGCTACCGACTAGCGCGGTTCTTC.

In this sample, this clone turned up a few times. The chain joins TRBV2 to TRBJ1-1; D is undetermined. CDR3 size: 12 residues. Trimming left V 5 bases short and J 1 base short, with 5 bases between. Germline assignment: CDR1 SNHLY and CDR2 FYNNEI. This CDR3 reads CASSPENTEAFF. The CDR3 nucleotides are TGTGCCAGCAGTCCAGAGAACACTGAAGCTTTCTTT.

This clone was seen a single time. Other DNA sequences within the sample encode an identical CDR3. This chain joins TRBV6-2 or TRBV6-3 and TRBJ1-1, with 8 bases matching TRBD1. The CDR3 spans 13 residues. Germline lookup yields CDR1 MNHEY and CDR2 SVGEGT. The V gene end was trimmed by 2 bases and the J gene end by 4 bases; junction bases not matched to a gene: 0. CDR3 amino acids: CASSYTGGTEAFF. Written as DNA, the CDR3 is TGTGCCAGCAGTTACACAGGGGGCACTGAAGCTTTCTTT.

This chain joins TRBV7-9 and TRBJ1-5, with D tentatively TRBD1 (6 bases). The CDR3 has 15 residues. Between the trimmed V and J ends, which lost 5 bases and 0 bases, there was a span of 11 bases. Germline loops: CDR1 SEHNR, CDR2 FQNEAQ (reference sequence). The CDR3 DNA reads TGTGCCAGCAGCGTGACAGGTAATAGCAATCAGCCCCAGCATTTT. The encoded protein is CASSVTGNSNQPQHF.

J is TRBJ1-5 and V is TRBV6-5; 9 nucleotides match TRBD1. Trimming took 6 bases from V and 4 from J; bases not matched to a gene: 7. The CDR3 is made up of 15 amino acids. Germline lookup yields CDR1 MNHEY and CDR2 SVGAGI. CDR3 DNA sequence: TGTGCCAGCAGATCCGGGACAGGGAAAAATCAGCCCCAGCATTTT. Amino acids: CASRSGTGKNQPQHF.

The chain has TRBV18 and TRBJ1-3; 7 nucleotides line up with TRBD1. The length of the CDR3 is 15 residues. Unmatched junction bases numbered 5, after V lost 4 bases and J lost 2 bases. Germline CDR1 and CDR2: KGHSH and LQKENI. For the CDR3, the DNA is TGTGCCAGCTCACAGACGAGGGGGCCTGGAAACACCATATATTTT. It translates to CASSQTRGPGNTIYF.

The chain combines TRBV2 with TRBJ2-1; TRBD2 matches 12 bases. The V segment lost 5 bases and the J segment 6 bases; nucleotides outside the gene matches: 2. CDR3 length: 14 residues. Germline V CDR1 and CDR2: SNHLY, FYNNEI. CDR3 amino acids: CASSLLAGGNEQFF. The DNA for the CDR3 is TGTGCCAGCAGTCTACTAGCGGGGGGCAATGAGCAGTTCTTC.

CDR3 region: CASSRTSGSVASEQYF. CDR3 coding DNA: TGCGCCAGCAGCCGGACTAGCGGGAGTGTCGCGTCCGAGCAGTACTTC. This chain uses TRBV5-1 with TRBJ2-7; TRBD2 matches at 13 bases. Trimming took 4 bases from V and 6 from J; bases not matched to a gene: 10. CDR1 and CDR2 (germline): SGHRS, YFSETQ. The CDR3 totals 16 residues.

This chain connects TRBV5-4 to TRBJ1-2; 7 nucleotides align to TRBD1. V dropped 0 bases and J dropped 8; count of bases not matched to a gene: 10. The germline V gene encodes CDR1 SGHNT and CDR2 YYREEE (reference sequence). The CDR3 loop spans 15 amino acids. In DNA form, the CDR3 reads TGTGCCAGCAGCTTGGTGTCAGGGGGTTTAGGAGGCTACACCTTC. It yields the protein CASSLVSGGLGGYTF.